This entry describes one T cell receptor (beta chain). TCRdb's table, derived via immunoSEQ multiplex PCR, lists solely in-frame clones and lacks some. The top ten hold 0.25% of the sample, which has about 85,000 clones, about 95% seen once. CDR3 length equals 14 residues. The junction had 4 bases not matched to a gene; V was cut back by 6 bases and J by 0 bases. From germline, CDR1 is SNHLY and CDR2 FYNNEI. The data belong to a study of technical replicates of blood from a few donors. The receptor was derived from a human donor in good health. The gene calls are TRBV2 and TRBJ1-1; 7 bases are a match to TRBD1. Sequencing used T cells isolated from PBMCs. CDR3 amino acids: CASRPTGMNTEAFF. The CDR3 DNA reads TGTGCCAGCAGACCGACAGGGATGAACACTGAAGCTTTCTTT.